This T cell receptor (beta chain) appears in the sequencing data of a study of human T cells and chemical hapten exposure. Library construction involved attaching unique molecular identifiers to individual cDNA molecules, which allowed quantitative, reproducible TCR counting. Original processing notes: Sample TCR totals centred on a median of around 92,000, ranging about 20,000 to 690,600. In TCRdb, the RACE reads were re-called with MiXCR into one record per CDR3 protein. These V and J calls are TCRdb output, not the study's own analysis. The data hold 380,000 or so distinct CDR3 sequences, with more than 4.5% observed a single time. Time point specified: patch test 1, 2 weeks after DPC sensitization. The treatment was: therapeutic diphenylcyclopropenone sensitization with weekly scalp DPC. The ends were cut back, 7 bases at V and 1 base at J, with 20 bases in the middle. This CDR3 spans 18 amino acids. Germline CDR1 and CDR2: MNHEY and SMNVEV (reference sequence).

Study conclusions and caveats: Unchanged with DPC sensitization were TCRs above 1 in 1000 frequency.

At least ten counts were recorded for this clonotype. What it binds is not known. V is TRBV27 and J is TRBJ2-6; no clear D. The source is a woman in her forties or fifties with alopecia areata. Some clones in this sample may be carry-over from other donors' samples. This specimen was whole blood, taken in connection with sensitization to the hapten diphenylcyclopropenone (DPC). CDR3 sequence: CASTSVPGQRSGANVLTF. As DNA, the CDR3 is TGTGCCAGCACCAGCGTGCCGGGCCAGCGTTCTGGGGCCAACGTCCTGACTTTC.